The 18 T cell receptor beta chains listed next were all sequenced from one sample in a study of OX40 agonist ivuxolimab in advanced cancers. The repertoire was sequenced with immunoSEQ multiplex PCR; TCRdb's copy has only in-frame clones and lacks some. The sample lists over 40,000 clones; around nine tenths were seen once. Material: CD4+ or CD8+ T cells sorted from blood, obtained in a trial of the OX40 agonist ivuxolimab. These receptors all stem from an adult with an advanced solid tumor such as melanoma, head and neck, liver or kidney cancer.

This chain joins TRBV7-6 and TRBJ2-2; 7 bases align to TRBD2. The J segment lost 3 bases and the V segment lost 1 base, leaving 5 bases of the junction unmatched. The germline V gene encodes CDR1 SGHVS and CDR2 FNYEAQ. CDR3 length equals 16 residues. The CDR3 DNA is TGTGCCAGCAGCTTAGTCGGGGGGTCCTACACCGGGGAGCTGTTTTTT. Protein product: CASSLVGGSYTGELFF. The whole variable domain, filled in from reference TRBV7-6 and TRBJ2-2, reads GAGVSQSPRYKVTKRGQDVALRCDPISGHVSLYWYRQALGQGPEFLTYFNYEAQQDKSGLPNDRFSAERPEGSISTLTIQRTEQRDSAMYRCASSLVGGSYTGELFFGEGSRLTVL.

The V call is TRBV2, the J call TRBJ2-5, with TRBD1 as a possible D gene (6 bases). The CDR3 spans 13 residues. CDR1 and CDR2 (germline): SNHLY, FYNNEI. The ends were cut back, 6 bases at V and 5 bases at J, with 13 bases in the middle. The CDR3 DNA follows: TGTGCCAGCAGGGGTTTTAGGGGGGAGACCCAGTACTTC. Protein sequence: CASRGFRGETQYF. The whole variable domain, filled in from reference TRBV2 and TRBJ2-5, reads EPEVTQTPSHQVTQMGQEVILRCVPISNHLYFYWYRQILGQKVEFLVSFYNNEISEKSEIFDDQFSVERPDGSNFTLKIRSTKLEDSAMYFCASRGFRGETQYFGPGTRLLVL.

The chain uses TRBV9 and TRBJ2-2, with TRBD1 as a possible D gene (6 bases). Germline assignment: CDR1 SGDLS and CDR2 YYNGEE. The CDR3 consists of 15 residues. V shed 4 bases and J shed 1 base, with 11 bases lying between them. CDR3 region: CASSPGTLNTGELFF. The CDR3, as DNA: TGTGCCAGCAGCCCCGGGACACTGAACACCGGGGAGCTGTTTTTT. Filled out from reference TRBV9 and TRBJ2-2, the complete variable domain reads DSGVTQTPKHLITATGQRVTLRCSPRSGDLSVYWYQQSLDQGLQFLIQYYNGEERAKGNILERFSAQQFPDLHSELNLSSLELGDSALYFCASSPGTLNTGELFFGEGSRLTVL.

V is TRBV20-1 and J is TRBJ1-4; D remains unclear. Germline CDR1 reads DFQATT; CDR2 reads SNEGSKA (reference sequence). With 7 bases removed from V and 7 bases from J, the gap between germline ends came to 10 bases. The CDR3 loop spans 11 amino acids. CDR3 region: CSVGASEKLFF. The CDR3 bases are TGCAGTGTTGGTGCGAGTGAAAAACTGTTTTTT.

CDR3 amino acids: CASKRGQGDPGELFF. In DNA form, the CDR3 reads TGTGCCAGCAAAAGGGGCCAGGGTGACCCCGGGGAGCTGTTTTTT. This chain connects TRBV21-1 to TRBJ2-2; the table's D call, TRBD1, has no DNA check behind it. TRBV21-1 is noted as a pseudogene. This CDR3 comprises 15 residues.

The rearrangement links TRBV5-1 to TRBJ2-7, with 9 nucleotides matching TRBD1. Trimming at V came to 10 bases and at J to 4 bases, leaving 15 bases not matched to a gene. Germline CDR1 SGHRS, CDR2 YFSETQ. There are 15 residues in the CDR3. CDR3 bases: TGCGCCTCCAGGCCCCTCACAGGGGGCAGATACGAGCAGTACTTC. This encodes CASRPLTGGRYEQYF. The entire variable domain, with the rest obtained from reference TRBV5-1 and TRBJ2-7, is as follows: KAGVTQTPRYLIKTRGQQVTLSCSPISGHRSVSWYQQTPGQGLQFLFEYFSETQRNKGNFPGRFSGRQFSNSRSEMNVSTLELGDSALYLCASRPLTGGRYEQYFGPGTRLTVT.

This sequence joins TRBV5-1 and TRBJ2-1, with 9 nucleotides matching TRBD2. In germline, CDR1 is SGHRS, CDR2 YFSETQ. V was clipped by 0 bases and J by 6 bases; unmatched bases: 13. The CDR3 is 18 residues long. This CDR3 reads CASSLGDLGREGSNEQFF. In DNA, the CDR3 is TGCGCCAGCAGCTTGGGAGATTTGGGGCGGGAGGGCAGCAATGAGCAGTTCTTC.

CDR3 region: CSVAFGGTLSYGYTF. CDR3 coding DNA: TGCAGCGTGGCATTTGGGGGCACTCTATCCTATGGCTACACCTTC. The J gene is TRBJ1-2, the V gene TRBV29-1, with TRBD1 as a possible D gene (6 bases). Germline CDR1 is SQVTM and CDR2 is ANQGSEA. The CDR3 contains 15 residues. Deletions cut 6 bases from V and 4 bases from J, with 21 bases between.

This chain links TRBV30 with TRBJ1-1; D perhaps matches TRBD1 (6 bases). This CDR3 spans 14 amino acids. CDR1 and CDR2 (germline): GTSNPN, SVGIG (reference sequence). Trimming removed 1 base at V and 0 bases at J, with 9 bases between. The CDR3 protein is CAWSAGHLNTEAFF. The CDR3 DNA reads TGTGCCTGGAGTGCGGGACACCTGAACACTGAAGCTTTCTTT.

This clone was counted a single time. The chain combines TRBV11-2 with TRBJ2-7; 9 nucleotides align to TRBD1. V shed 5 bases, J shed 3 bases, and the junction held 5 bases outside the gene matches. This CDR3 is 14 amino acids long. Germline lookup yields CDR1 SGHAT and CDR2 FQNNGV. CDR3 nucleotide sequence: TGTGCCAGCAGCCCGGACAGGGGTTACTACGAGCAGTACTTC. Its protein is CASSPDRGYYEQYF. The entire variable domain, with the rest obtained from reference TRBV11-2 and TRBJ2-7, is as follows: EAGVAQSPRYKIIEKRQSVAFWCNPISGHATLYWYQQILGQGPKLLIQFQNNGVVDDSQLPKDRFSAERLKGVDSTLKIQPAKLEDSAVYLCASSPDRGYYEQYFGPGTRLTVT.

The chain has TRBV5-1 and TRBJ2-5, with a weak D call TRBD1 (7 bases). The V gene lost 0 bases and the J gene lost 0 bases, with 18 bases spanning the gap. The length of the CDR3 is 18 residues. CDR1 and CDR2 (germline): SGHRS, YFSETQ. This CDR3 reads CASSLVGGAGGYQETQYF. DNA for the CDR3: TGCGCCAGCAGCTTGGTTGGAGGTGCAGGGGGGTACCAAGAGACCCAGTACTTC. Full variable domain (rest looked up from reference TRBV5-1 and TRBJ2-5): KAGVTQTPRYLIKTRGQQVTLSCSPISGHRSVSWYQQTPGQGLQFLFEYFSETQRNKGNFPGRFSGRQFSNSRSEMNVSTLELGDSALYLCASSLVGGAGGYQETQYFGPGTRLLVL.

The chain employs TRBV28 and TRBJ1-5; TRBD1 matches at 10 bases. The CDR3 loop spans 13 amino acids. The J segment lost 6 bases and the V segment lost 6 bases, leaving 2 bases of the junction unmatched. Germline V gives CDR1 MDHEN, CDR2 SYDVKM. This chain's CDR3 is CASRTGGRQPQHF. The CDR3 coding sequence is TGTGCCAGCAGGACAGGGGGCCGTCAGCCCCAGCATTTT.

This chain connects TRBV7-2 to TRBJ1-1, with 8 bases lining up with TRBD1. The ends lost 5 bases at V and 11 bases at J; junction bases unmatched: 7. This CDR3 is 12 amino acids long. Germline V gene data show CDR1 as SGHTA and CDR2 as FQGNSA. Written as DNA, the CDR3 is TGTGCCAGCAGCCCCGGACAGGGTTTTGCTTTCTTT. It encodes CASSPGQGFAFF.

The rearrangement joins TRBV9 to TRBJ2-1, with 9 bases identical to TRBD2. Germline values: CDR1 SGDLS, CDR2 YYNGEE. CDR3 length equals 16 residues. Trimming removed 4 bases from V and 8 bases from J; junction bases left unmatched: 13. The CDR3 DNA is TGTGCCAGCAGCCGATCGGGGACTAGCCCCGTCGATGAGCAGTTCTTC. It specifies CASSRSGTSPVDEQFF.

The rearrangement joins TRBV27 to TRBJ1-1, with 9 bases that match TRBD1. V was pared by 2 bases and J by 6 bases, with 4 bases of the junction left unmatched. This CDR3 is 14 amino acids long. In germline, CDR1 is MNHEY, CDR2 SMNVEV (reference sequence). In DNA, the CDR3 is TGTGCCAGCAGTTTACACAGGGGGCGTTCTGAAGCTTTCTTT. Protein: CASSLHRGRSEAFF.

V and J are TRBV10-2 and TRBJ1-1; D uncertain. The CDR3 loop spans 15 amino acids. Trimming took 6 bases from V and 0 from J, leaving 14 bases between them. From germline, CDR1 is WSHSY and CDR2 SAAADI. The CDR3 DNA follows: TGCGCCAGCAGCGATCCGGGAGCTATGAACACTGAAGCTTTCTTT. Translation gives CASSDPGAMNTEAFF.

This chain uses TRBV11-2 with TRBJ2-5; D gene unclear. Gene TRBJ2-7 matches the end of the DNA better, so the J call may be wrong. The CDR3 length is 15 residues. Per the germline V gene, CDR1 is SGHAT and CDR2 is FQNNGV. The CDR3 reads CASSLVSTETYEQYF. In DNA, the CDR3 is TGTGCCAGCAGCTTAGTTTCGACCGAAACCTACGAGCAGTACTTC.

The chain links TRBV7-8 to TRBJ1-5; 10 bases match TRBD1. The length of the CDR3 is 16 residues. V lost 5 bases, J lost 5 bases, and 9 bases stayed unmatched. CDR1 and CDR2 (germline): SGHVS, FQNEAQ. CDR3 residues: CASSESPGQGYQPQHF. CDR3 nucleotide sequence: TGTGCCAGCAGCGAAAGCCCGGGACAGGGGTATCAGCCCCAGCATTTT.